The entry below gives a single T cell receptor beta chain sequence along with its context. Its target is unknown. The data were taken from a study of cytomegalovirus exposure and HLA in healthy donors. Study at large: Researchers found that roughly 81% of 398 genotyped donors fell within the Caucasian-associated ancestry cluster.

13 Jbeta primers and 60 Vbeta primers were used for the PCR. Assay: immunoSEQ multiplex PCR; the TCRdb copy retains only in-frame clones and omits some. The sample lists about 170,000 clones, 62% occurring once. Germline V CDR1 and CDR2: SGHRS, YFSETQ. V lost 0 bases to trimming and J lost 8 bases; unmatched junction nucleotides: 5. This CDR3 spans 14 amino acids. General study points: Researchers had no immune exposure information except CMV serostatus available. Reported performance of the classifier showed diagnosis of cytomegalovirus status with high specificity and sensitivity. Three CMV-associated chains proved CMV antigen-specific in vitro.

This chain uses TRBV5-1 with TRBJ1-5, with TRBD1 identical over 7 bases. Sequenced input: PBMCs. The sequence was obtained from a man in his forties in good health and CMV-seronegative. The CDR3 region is CASSLETGREPQHF. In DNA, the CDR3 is TGCGCCAGCAGCTTGGAGACAGGGAGAGAGCCCCAGCATTTT.